Below, 2 T cell receptor beta chains from the same sample are listed, as sequenced in a study of T cells in women clearing cervical HPV infection. TCRdb's table, derived via immunoSEQ multiplex PCR, lists solely in-frame clones and lacks some. This sample's clone table lists about 30,000 clones. The sample taken for sequencing was blood buffy coat. These receptors all stem from a woman aged 18 to 75 with a cervical HPV16 infection that either progressed to CIN3+ or cleared (not recorded which).

The CDR3 is CASSQEAGRASYEQYF. Partial CDR3 DNA: TGTGCCAGCAGCCAAGAGGCGGGGAGGGCCTCCTACGAG. V is TRBV4-2 and J is TRBJ2-7; TRBD2 matches 7 bases. The read ends 3 residues before the CDR3 terminus; that terminus is restored from the germline J gene. The CDR3 sequence is 16 residues long. V shed 0 bases, J shed 0 bases, and the junction held 5 bases outside the gene matches. The germline CDR1 and CDR2 sequences are LGHNA and YNFKEQ.

As regards this clone: The CDR3 goes on 3 residues after the read ends, and that part is filled in from the germline J gene. The chain couples TRBV20-1 to TRBJ2-3; TRBD2 agrees at 9 bases. CDR3 size: 16 residues. Germline assignment: CDR1 DFQATT and CDR2 SNEGSKA (reference sequence). V lost 0 bases and J lost 2; bases outside the gene matches: 6. CDR3 DNA (partial): TGCAGTGCTAGAGATCTGGTAGCGGGGGACACAGATACG. Translating gives CSARDLVAGDTDT. The whole CDR3 reads CSARDLVAGDTDTQYF.